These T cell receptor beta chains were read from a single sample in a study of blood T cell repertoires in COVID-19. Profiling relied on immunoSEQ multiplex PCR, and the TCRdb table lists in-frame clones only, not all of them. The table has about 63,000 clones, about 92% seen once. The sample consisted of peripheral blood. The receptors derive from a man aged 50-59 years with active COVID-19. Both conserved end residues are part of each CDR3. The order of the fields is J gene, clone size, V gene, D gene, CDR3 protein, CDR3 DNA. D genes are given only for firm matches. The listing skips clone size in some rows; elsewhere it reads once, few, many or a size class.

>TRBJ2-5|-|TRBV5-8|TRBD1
CASSWETGVETQYF
TGTGCCAGCAGCTGGGAGACAGGGGTTGAGACCCAGTACTTC
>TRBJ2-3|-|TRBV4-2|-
CASSQGTRGTDTQYF
TGTGCCAGCAGCCAAGGCACCCGGGGCACAGATACGCAGTATTTT
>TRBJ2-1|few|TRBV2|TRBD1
CASSRQGDYNEQFF
TGTGCCAGCAGCCGACAGGGTGACTACAATGAGCAGTTCTTC
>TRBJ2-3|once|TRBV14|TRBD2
CASSQGGLAGVRTQYF
TGTGCCAGCAGCCAAGGCGGACTAGCGGGGGTCAGAACGCAGTATTTT
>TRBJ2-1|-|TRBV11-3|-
CASSFSVGGLYNEQFF
TGTGCCAGCAGCTTTAGTGTCGGGGGGCTTTACAATGAGCAGTTCTTC
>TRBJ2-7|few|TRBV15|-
CATSRDMQYEQYF
TGTGCCACCAGCAGGGACATGCAGTACGAGCAGTACTTC
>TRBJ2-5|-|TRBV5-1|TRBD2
CASSASVGGIQETQYF
TGCGCCAGCAGCGCGTCAGTCGGGGGGATACAAGAGACCCAGTACTTC
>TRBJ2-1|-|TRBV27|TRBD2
CASSYIILAEYNEQFF
TGTGCCAGCAGTTATATAATCCTAGCGGAGTACAATGAGCAGTTCTTC
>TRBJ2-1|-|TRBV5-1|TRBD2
CASSAGGSLGSYNEQFF
TGCGCCAGCAGCGCGGGGGGTAGTTTGGGCTCCTACAATGAGCAGTTCTTC
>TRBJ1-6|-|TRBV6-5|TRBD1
CASSYEDRGHSPLHF
TGTGCCAGCAGTTATGAGGACAGGGGTCATTCACCCCTCCACTTT
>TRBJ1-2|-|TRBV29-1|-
CSVDWGRPYGYTF
TGCAGCGTTGACTGGGGGCGCCCGTATGGCTACACCTTC
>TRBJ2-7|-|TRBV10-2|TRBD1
CASSNPGQANYEQYF
TGCGCCAGCAGTAATCCGGGACAGGCGAACTACGAGCAGTACTTC
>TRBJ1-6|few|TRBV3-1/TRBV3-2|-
CASSHTSGGSLHF
TGTGCCAGCAGCCACACGTCTGGCGGGTCCCTCCACTTT
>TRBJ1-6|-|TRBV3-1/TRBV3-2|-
CASSQGGNSPLHF
TGTGCCAGCAGCCAGGGGGGGAATTCACCCCTCCACTTT
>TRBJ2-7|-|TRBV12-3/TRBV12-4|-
CASRSGLYEQYF
TGTGCCAGCAGATCTGGGCTCTACGAGCAGTACTTC
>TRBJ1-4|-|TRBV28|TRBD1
CASSSTGVEKLFF
TGTGCCAGCAGTTCTACAGGGGTTGAAAAACTGTTTTTT
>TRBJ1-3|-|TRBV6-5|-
CASSNEAGNTIYF
TGTGCCAGCAGTAACGAGGCTGGAAACACCATATATTTT
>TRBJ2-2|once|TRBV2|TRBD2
CASRGVGGTGELFF
TGTGCCAGCAGGGGCGTCGGGGGGACCGGGGAGCTGTTTTTT
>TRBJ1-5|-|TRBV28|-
CASSFSGGGQPQHF
TGTGCCAGCAGTTTCTCGGGGGGTGGACAGCCCCAGCATTTT
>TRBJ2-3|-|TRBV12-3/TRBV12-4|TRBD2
CASSPLGLAVYF
TGTGCCAGCAGTCCCCTCGGACTAGCCGTGTATTTT
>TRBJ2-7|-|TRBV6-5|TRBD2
CASHSEPGGDEQYF
TGTGCCAGCCATTCTGAACCGGGAGGAGACGAGCAGTACTTC
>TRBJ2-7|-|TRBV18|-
CASSQTSSGGYEQYF
TGTGCCAGCTCACAAACTAGTTCTGGGGGGTACGAGCAGTACTTC
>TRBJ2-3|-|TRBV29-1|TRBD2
CSVEASGRADTQYF
TGCAGCGTTGAGGCTAGCGGGAGAGCCGATACGCAGTATTTT
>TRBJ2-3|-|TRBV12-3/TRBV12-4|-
CASSLAFSDTQYF
TGTGCCAGCAGTTTAGCGTTCTCAGATACGCAGTATTTT
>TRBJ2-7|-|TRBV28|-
CATKRRLTTYEQYF
TGTGCCACGAAAAGAAGGTTAACTACCTACGAGCAGTACTTC
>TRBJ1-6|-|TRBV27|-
CASSFNSLDSPLHF
TGTGCCAGCAGTTTTAACAGTTTGGATTCACCCCTCCACTTT
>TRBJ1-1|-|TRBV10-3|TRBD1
CATDRGLQNTEAFF
TGTGCCACGGACAGGGGGCTGCAGAACACTGAAGCTTTCTTT
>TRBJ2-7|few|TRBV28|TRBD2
CASTPSGRFSYEQYF
TGTGCCAGCACCCCGAGCGGGAGATTCTCCTACGAGCAGTACTTC
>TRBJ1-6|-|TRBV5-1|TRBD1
CASSLYRGPSPLHF
TGCGCCAGCAGCTTGTACAGGGGGCCTTCACCCCTCCACTTT
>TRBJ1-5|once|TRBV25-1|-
CASSTGYNQPQHF
TGTGCCAGCAGTACGGGGTACAATCAGCCCCAGCATTTT
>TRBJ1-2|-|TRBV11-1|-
CASSPAANYGYTF
TGTGCCAGCAGCCCGGCGGCTAACTATGGCTACACCTTC
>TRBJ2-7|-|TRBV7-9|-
CASSPGGSYEQYF
TGTGCCAGCAGCCCTGGAGGGAGCTACGAGCAGTACTTC
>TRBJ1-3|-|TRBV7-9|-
CASGDFGGIAGNTIYF
TGTGCCAGCGGAGATTTCGGGGGGATTGCTGGAAACACCATATATTTT
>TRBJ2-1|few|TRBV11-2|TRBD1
CASSSRSRRGQGTHEQFF
TGTGCCAGCAGCTCCCGTTCGCGGCGGGGACAGGGGACCCATGAGCAGTTCTTC
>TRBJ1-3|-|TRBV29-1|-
CSGTASGNTIYF
TGCAGCGGGACAGCTTCTGGAAACACCATATATTTT
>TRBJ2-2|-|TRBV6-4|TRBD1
CASSVLPGQGSGELFF
TGTGCCAGCAGTGTACTACCGGGACAGGGGTCCGGGGAGCTGTTTTTT
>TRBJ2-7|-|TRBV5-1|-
CASSLGGYYEQYF
TGCGCCAGCAGCTTAGGGGGATACTACGAGCAGTACTTC
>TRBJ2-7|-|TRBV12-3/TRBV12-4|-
CASRRQDSPSYF
TGTGCCAGCAGGAGACAAGACAGTCCATCCTACTTC
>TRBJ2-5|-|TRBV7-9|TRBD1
CASSFGQGETQYF
TGTGCCAGCAGCTTTGGACAGGGAGAGACCCAGTACTTC
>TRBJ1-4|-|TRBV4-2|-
CASSQEPTGIVGKLFF
TGTGCCAGCAGCCAGGAACCCACAGGGATTGTCGGAAAACTGTTTTTT
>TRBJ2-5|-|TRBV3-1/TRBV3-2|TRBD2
CASSRSSGADQETQYF
TGTGCCAGCAGCCGCTCGAGCGGGGCGGACCAAGAGACCCAGTACTTC